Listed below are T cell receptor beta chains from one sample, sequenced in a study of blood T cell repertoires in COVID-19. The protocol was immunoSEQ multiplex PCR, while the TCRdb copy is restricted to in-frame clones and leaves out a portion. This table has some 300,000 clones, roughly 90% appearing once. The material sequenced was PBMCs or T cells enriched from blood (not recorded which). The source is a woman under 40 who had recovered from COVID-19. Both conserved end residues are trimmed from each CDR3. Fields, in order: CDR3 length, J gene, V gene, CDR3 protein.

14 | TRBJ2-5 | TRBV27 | ASSFVTGGFLETQY
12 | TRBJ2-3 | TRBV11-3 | ASSSNRVTDTQY
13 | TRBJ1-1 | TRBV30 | AWSVLLGLGTEAF
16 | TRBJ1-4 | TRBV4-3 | ASSQSRTGTTTNEKLF
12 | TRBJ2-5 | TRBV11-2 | ASSSGQGAETQY
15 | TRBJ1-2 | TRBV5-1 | ASSPWPKGHSAPGYT
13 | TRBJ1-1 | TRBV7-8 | ASSLLDRGRTEAF
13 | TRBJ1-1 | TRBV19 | ASSFHRERSTEAF
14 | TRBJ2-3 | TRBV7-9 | ASSLLGQLLTDTQY
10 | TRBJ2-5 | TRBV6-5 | ASIGGAETQY
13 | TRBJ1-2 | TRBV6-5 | ASRETGGANYGYT
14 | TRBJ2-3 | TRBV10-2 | ASWAIAGGSTDTQY
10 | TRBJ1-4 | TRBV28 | ASSLPNEKLF
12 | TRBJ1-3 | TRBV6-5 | ASSTAISGNTIY
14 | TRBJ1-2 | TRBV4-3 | ASSQEGSGSNYGYT
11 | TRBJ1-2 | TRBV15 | ATSRQGGYGYT
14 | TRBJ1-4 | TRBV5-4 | ASSGGSTEANEKLF
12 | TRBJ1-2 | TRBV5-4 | ASLGDSFTYGYT
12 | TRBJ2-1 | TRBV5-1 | ASSLDRTLNEQF
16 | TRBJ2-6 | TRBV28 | ASSLALWSPAGANVLT
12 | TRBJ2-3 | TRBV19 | ASKRAPGTDTQY
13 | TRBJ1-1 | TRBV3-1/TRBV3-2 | ASSRGQGVNTEAF
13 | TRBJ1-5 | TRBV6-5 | ASSPTVGFNQPQH
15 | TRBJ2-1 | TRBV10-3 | AISESPPRQAHNEQF
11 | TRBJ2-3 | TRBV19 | ASSAGFTDTQY
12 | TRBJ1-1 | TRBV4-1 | ASSPSGPGVEAF
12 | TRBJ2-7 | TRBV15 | ATSLGTGSYEQY
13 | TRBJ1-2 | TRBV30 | AWSRGQGTGDGYT
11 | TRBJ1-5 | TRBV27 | ASSQARDQPQH
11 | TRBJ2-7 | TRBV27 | ASSLTRGNEQY
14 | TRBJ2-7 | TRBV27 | ASQKARGILTYEQY
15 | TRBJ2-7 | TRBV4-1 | ASSQAGGSLGDYEQY
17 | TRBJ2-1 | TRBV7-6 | ASSLTSSGRAYMGNEQF
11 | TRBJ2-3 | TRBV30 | AWSGRITDTQY
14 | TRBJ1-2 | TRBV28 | ASSPTIAGQGYGYT
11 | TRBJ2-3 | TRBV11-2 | ASSLGGTDTQY
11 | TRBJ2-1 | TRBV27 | ASSLTRNNEQF
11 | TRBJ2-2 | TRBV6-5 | ASSPTNTGELF
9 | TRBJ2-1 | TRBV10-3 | AIRGNNEQF
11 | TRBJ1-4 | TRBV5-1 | ASSLTISEKLF